Listed below are T cell receptor beta chains from one sample, sequenced in a study of radiation and T cells in renal cell carcinoma. Generated by immunoSEQ multiplex PCR, the TCRdb table keeps only in-frame clones and is missing some. Altogether approximately 120,000 clones are present, around 80% being singletons, with the ten largest covering roughly 5.9%. The sequenced sample was blood, obtained from a patient whose treatment included radiotherapy and nephrectomy. These receptors were collected from a man aged 45-60 years with renal cell carcinoma. CDR3s leave out the opening cysteine and the closing phenylalanine or tryptophan. The order of the fields is V gene, J gene, CDR3 protein.

v_gene: TRBV29-1; j_gene: TRBJ1-2; CDR3aa: SVETEYGYT
v_gene: TRBV29-1; j_gene: TRBJ2-2; CDR3aa: SVGPGEGELF
v_gene: TRBV9; j_gene: TRBJ1-5; CDR3aa: ASSPQGQGQPQH
v_gene: TRBV6-6; j_gene: TRBJ2-1; CDR3aa: ASSPTRDFSNEQF
v_gene: TRBV7-9; j_gene: TRBJ1-1; CDR3aa: ASTTGVPGAAEAF
v_gene: TRBV5-6; j_gene: TRBJ1-1; CDR3aa: ASSSFPGGTEAF
v_gene: TRBV2; j_gene: TRBJ1-2; CDR3aa: ASSVLLGRSGYT
v_gene: TRBV7-9; j_gene: TRBJ1-1; CDR3aa: ASSFSVGDPAEAF
v_gene: TRBV2; j_gene: TRBJ2-7; CDR3aa: ASTETAEQY
v_gene: TRBV9; j_gene: TRBJ2-5; CDR3aa: ASSPTRTLGTQY
v_gene: TRBV7-2; j_gene: TRBJ1-3; CDR3aa: ASSGGIPTSGNTIY
v_gene: TRBV5-4; j_gene: TRBJ2-7; CDR3aa: ASSFQGGSHEQY
v_gene: TRBV5-8; j_gene: TRBJ1-2; CDR3aa: ASSSVGGNYGYT
v_gene: TRBV19; j_gene: TRBJ1-1; CDR3aa: ASSIDGRGLKGAEAF
v_gene: TRBV12-5; j_gene: TRBJ2-3; CDR3aa: ASGTDRGLHTQY
v_gene: TRBV30; j_gene: TRBJ1-5; CDR3aa: AWSVNPQGRNQPQH
v_gene: TRBV5-1; j_gene: TRBJ1-3; CDR3aa: ASSLDSGSGNTIY
v_gene: TRBV18; j_gene: TRBJ2-1; CDR3aa: ASSPLLAGADNEQF
v_gene: TRBV7-9; j_gene: TRBJ2-7; CDR3aa: ASSSGGGHEQY
v_gene: TRBV19; j_gene: TRBJ2-7; CDR3aa: ASSRTGVTYEQY
v_gene: TRBV7-2; j_gene: TRBJ1-2; CDR3aa: ASSLVTALYGYT
v_gene: TRBV6-6; j_gene: TRBJ2-1; CDR3aa: ASRDQYNEQF
v_gene: TRBV13; j_gene: TRBJ2-1; CDR3aa: ASSLYSRYNEQF
v_gene: TRBV6-5; j_gene: TRBJ2-3; CDR3aa: ASRTDREIDTQY
v_gene: TRBV9; j_gene: TRBJ2-1; CDR3aa: ASSVAVGGADEQF
v_gene: TRBV5-4; j_gene: TRBJ1-2; CDR3aa: ASSLGTGAPGYT
v_gene: TRBV7-6; j_gene: TRBJ2-5; CDR3aa: ASSLGRGLAGVETQY
v_gene: TRBV4-1; j_gene: TRBJ2-7; CDR3aa: ASSQDSRVTEQY
v_gene: TRBV19; j_gene: TRBJ2-5; CDR3aa: ASSITGGRETQY
v_gene: TRBV5-1; j_gene: TRBJ2-3; CDR3aa: ASSTNSGRETDTQY
v_gene: TRBV4-3; j_gene: TRBJ2-5; CDR3aa: ASSQAHPDTYQETQY
v_gene: TRBV4-3; j_gene: TRBJ2-3; CDR3aa: ASSQEMEGASTQY
v_gene: TRBV5-5; j_gene: TRBJ1-5; CDR3aa: ASSLQGVSQSAQH
v_gene: TRBV5-1; j_gene: TRBJ1-5; CDR3aa: ASSWNPGGYQPQH
v_gene: TRBV5-5; j_gene: TRBJ1-5; CDR3aa: ASSLGVGQFSNQPQH
v_gene: TRBV30; j_gene: TRBJ2-5; CDR3aa: AWNTGTAQETQY
v_gene: TRBV18; j_gene: TRBJ1-2; CDR3aa: ASSPTGVNYGYT
v_gene: TRBV2; j_gene: TRBJ2-3; CDR3aa: ASSSQGARNTDTQY
v_gene: TRBV7-8; j_gene: TRBJ1-4; CDR3aa: ASRSGTRFDELF
v_gene: TRBV5-1; j_gene: TRBJ2-7; CDR3aa: ASSPSHYEQY
v_gene: TRBV7-2; j_gene: TRBJ1-2; CDR3aa: ASSFSTGTSGYT
v_gene: TRBV10-1; j_gene: TRBJ1-1; CDR3aa: ASSAGQFALNTEAF
v_gene: TRBV13; j_gene: TRBJ2-1; CDR3aa: ASSLDRGMGALGQF
v_gene: TRBV5-5; j_gene: TRBJ2-7; CDR3aa: ASSPGTGDIFEQY
v_gene: TRBV2; j_gene: TRBJ1-2; CDR3aa: ASSFDRVYGYT
v_gene: TRBV6-5; j_gene: TRBJ2-1; CDR3aa: ASSSRVAGGSEQF
v_gene: TRBV30; j_gene: TRBJ2-7; CDR3aa: AWSRTGSSYEQY
v_gene: TRBV30; j_gene: TRBJ1-3; CDR3aa: AWSVEEGNTIY
v_gene: TRBV28; j_gene: TRBJ2-3; CDR3aa: ASSPRDRNTDTQY
v_gene: TRBV10-3; j_gene: TRBJ1-4; CDR3aa: AISERDSYDEKLF
v_gene: TRBV28; j_gene: TRBJ1-1; CDR3aa: ASSPRTGIMNTEAF
v_gene: TRBV6-5; j_gene: TRBJ2-4; CDR3aa: ASSYSWTSGRQY
v_gene: TRBV6-1; j_gene: TRBJ1-5; CDR3aa: ASSPGHLVLQPQH
v_gene: TRBV7-7; j_gene: TRBJ2-1; CDR3aa: ASSLKTANEQF
v_gene: TRBV13; j_gene: TRBJ2-5; CDR3aa: ASSEGETQY
v_gene: TRBV9; j_gene: TRBJ1-2; CDR3aa: ASSVPGGYT
v_gene: TRBV28; j_gene: TRBJ2-7; CDR3aa: ASQTPSHPYEQY